One and the same sample provided the 16 T cell receptor beta chains below, sequenced in a study of T cells in tuberculosis. Repertoires were generated with immunoSEQ multiplex PCR, while TCRdb's copy carries only in-frame clones and drops some. Of approximately 59,000 clones in the sample, about 76% were seen once. After thawing and overnight rest, PBMC were stained with GMM-loaded CD1B tetramer, viability dye and anti-CD3 for sorting. C32 glucose monomycolate from Rhodococcus equi was loaded onto the CD1B tetramers. Material: CD1b-GMM tetramer-negative cells sorted from PBMCs. Every receptor here comes from an adult woman with latent tuberculosis.

The V call is TRBV28, the J call TRBJ2-7, with a tentative D call TRBD1 (5 bases). Per germline, CDR1 MDHEN and CDR2 SYDVKM. The V and J ends lost 5 bases and 2 bases respectively, with 13 bases between them. There are 14 residues in the CDR3. The CDR3 loop is CASSPQVYPYEQYF. The CDR3 nucleotides are TGTGCCAGCAGTCCACAGGTCTACCCCTACGAGCAGTACTTC.

V usage is TRBV5-1 and J usage is TRBJ1-1; D is unresolved. V dropped 0 bases and J dropped 5 bases, with 11 bases sitting between them. The CDR3 loop spans 14 amino acids. Germline assignment: CDR1 SGHRS and CDR2 YFSETQ. This CDR3 reads CASSLEPGRTEAFF. The CDR3 DNA follows: TGCGCCAGCAGCTTGGAGCCGGGAAGAACTGAAGCTTTCTTT. Full variable domain (missing parts from reference TRBV5-1 and TRBJ1-1): KAGVTQTPRYLIKTRGQQVTLSCSPISGHRSVSWYQQTPGQGLQFLFEYFSETQRNKGNFPGRFSGRQFSNSRSEMNVSTLELGDSALYLCASSLEPGRTEAFFGQGTRLTVV.

The gene calls are TRBV6-1 and TRBJ1-4; possibly TRBD1 for D (6 bases). Trimming took off 4 bases at V and 6 bases at J, with 9 bases between the two ends. The CDR3 runs 13 residues. CDR1 is MNHNS and CDR2 is SASEGT in the germline V gene. CDR3 nucleotides: TGTGCCAGCAGTGCCTCAGGGGATGAAAAACTGTTTTTT. This encodes CASSASGDEKLFF.

The chain joins TRBV19 to TRBJ2-7; maybe TRBD1 (6 bases). The germline CDR1 and CDR2 sequences are LNHDA and SQIVND (reference sequence). Trimming removed 3 bases from V and 2 bases from J, with 11 bases in between. The CDR3 loop spans 14 amino acids. The CDR3 nucleotides are TGTGCCAGTAGTATTGTGCAGGGGACCTACGAGCAGTACTTC. Protein product: CASSIVQGTYEQYF.

The table lists this clone with a count of one. This sequence joins TRBV7-8 and TRBJ1-1; possible D gene TRBD1, 6 bases. Germline CDR1 reads SGHVS; CDR2 reads FQNEAQ. Trimming cost V 5 bases and J 6 bases, with 19 bases left between them. The CDR3 is made up of 15 amino acids. Here the CDR3 DNA reads TGTGCCAGCAGCCCCCAAGCGGGAGAGGGGGCTGAAGCTTTCTTT. Its translation is CASSPQAGEGAEAFF.

The rearrangement links TRBV19 to TRBJ1-1; D perhaps matches TRBD1 (6 bases). The CDR3 consists of 15 residues. Germline V gene data show CDR1 as LNHDA and CDR2 as SQIVND (reference sequence). V was pared by 6 bases and J by 10 bases, with 24 bases between. The chain's CDR3 is CASSSRSRGWEGAFF. DNA of the CDR3: TGTGCCAGTAGCTCCCGGTCCAGGGGCTGGGAGGGAGCTTTCTTT.

CDR3 sequence: CASSRDRGRSTGELFF. The CDR3 DNA follows: TGTGCCAGCAGCCGAGACAGGGGTCGGTCCACCGGGGAGCTGTTTTTT. The V and J genes are TRBV21-1 and TRBJ2-2; TRBD1, the table's D call, lacks a check against the DNA. TRBV21-1 is listed as a pseudogene. CDR3 length equals 16 residues.

This clone has a handful of counts. The rearrangement uses TRBV11-3 and TRBJ2-3; TRBD1 might be the D (5 bases). Germline V gives CDR1 SGHNT, CDR2 YENEEA. The CDR3 consists of 14 residues. Trimming pared 2 bases from V and 6 bases from J, leaving 12 bases between. CDR3 loop: CASSLRQGMDTQYF. In nucleotides, the CDR3 is TGTGCCAGCAGCTTACGGCAGGGAATGGATACGCAGTATTTT.

The chain recombines TRBV2 with TRBJ2-1; 7 positions match TRBD1. V shed 8 bases and J 8 bases; nucleotides not matched to a gene: 12. This CDR3 has 14 amino acids. Germline CDR1 is SNHLY and CDR2 is FYNNEI. Written as DNA, the CDR3 is TGTGCCAGCGCAATGACAGGGCAGATGGATGAGCAGTTCTTC. Translation: CASAMTGQMDEQFF.

V gene TRBV28 combines with J gene TRBJ2-4, with a tentative D call TRBD2 (6 bases). The CDR3 length is 15 residues. Germline V gene data show CDR1 as MDHEN and CDR2 as SYDVKM. The V and J ends lost 5 bases and 6 bases respectively, with 17 bases between them. CDR3 coding DNA: TGTGCCAGCAGTCCCCCGGGGGAGCCCAGAAACATTCAGTACTTC. Translated: CASSPPGEPRNIQYF.

The CDR3: CASSRVDEQFF. The CDR3 region has the DNA TGTGCCAGCAGCCGAGTAGATGAGCAGTTCTTC. The rearrangement uses TRBV7-2 and TRBJ2-1, with D hard to call. The V gene's germline CDR1 is SGHTA and CDR2 FQGNSA. The CDR3 has 11 residues. V was cut by 5 bases and J by 8 bases, with 7 bases left in between.

The gene calls are TRBV6-1 and TRBJ2-3; D call uncertain. Trimming left V 1 base short and J 7 bases short, with 6 bases between. The CDR3 has 12 residues. Germline values: CDR1 MNHNS, CDR2 SASEGT. The CDR3 sequence: CASSEGGHTQYF. CDR3 DNA sequence: TGTGCCAGCAGTGAAGGTGGCCATACGCAGTATTTT.

The chain recombines TRBV7-3 with TRBJ2-3; tentatively, D is TRBD1 (6 bases). This CDR3 has 14 residues. Germline V CDR1 and CDR2: SGHTA, FQGTGA. V was shortened by 5 bases and J by 0 bases, with 9 bases between the two germline ends. This CDR3 reads CASSPGTSTDTQYF. For the CDR3, the DNA is TGTGCCAGCAGCCCTGGGACAAGCACAGATACGCAGTATTTT.

The chain joins TRBV15 to TRBJ2-7, with D perhaps TRBD2 (6 bases). The germline CDR1 and CDR2 sequences are LNHNV and YYDKDF (reference sequence). V lost 0 bases to trimming and J lost 3 bases, with 12 bases between them. This CDR3 is built from 15 residues. For the CDR3, the DNA is TGTGCCACCAGCAGAGATGTCGCGGGGTACTACGAGCAGTACTTC. Its translation is CATSRDVAGYYEQYF.

The rearrangement links TRBV11-2 to TRBJ2-7; 7 positions agree with TRBD1. The CDR3 length is 12 residues. The V segment lost 6 bases and the J segment 6 bases; nucleotides outside the gene matches: 5. CDR1 and CDR2 (germline): SGHAT, FQNNGV. The CDR3, as DNA: TGTGCCAGCAGGTCCGACAGGGCCGAGCAGTACTTC. Translated, it gives CASRSDRAEQYF.

This clone is a singleton in its sample. The chain couples TRBV5-4 to TRBJ2-5, with 8 bases that match TRBD1. The CDR3 consists of 15 residues. The ends lost 5 bases at V and 1 base at J; junction bases unmatched: 7. CDR1 and CDR2 from the germline V gene are SGHNT and YYREEE (reference sequence). Here the CDR3 reads CASSARGRFQETQYF. The CDR3 DNA follows: TGTGCCAGCAGTGCCAGGGGGCGATTCCAAGAGACCCAGTACTTC.